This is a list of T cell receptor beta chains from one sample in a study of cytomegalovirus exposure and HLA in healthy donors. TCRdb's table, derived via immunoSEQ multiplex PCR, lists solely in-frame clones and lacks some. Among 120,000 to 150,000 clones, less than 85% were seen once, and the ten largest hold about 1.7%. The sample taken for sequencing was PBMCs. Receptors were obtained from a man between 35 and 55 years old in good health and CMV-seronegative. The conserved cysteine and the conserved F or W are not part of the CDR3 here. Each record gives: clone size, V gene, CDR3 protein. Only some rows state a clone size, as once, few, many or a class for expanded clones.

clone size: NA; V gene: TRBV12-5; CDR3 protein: ASGLGTSNTGELF
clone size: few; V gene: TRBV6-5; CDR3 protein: ASRELRDFIGKLF
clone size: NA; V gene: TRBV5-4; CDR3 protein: ASSTGTSSHLLDTQY
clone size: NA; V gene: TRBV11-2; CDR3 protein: ASSRDRVDTIY
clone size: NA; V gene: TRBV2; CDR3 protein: ASSPGRREGDTQY
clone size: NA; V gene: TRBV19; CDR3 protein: ASSKDRDADTQY
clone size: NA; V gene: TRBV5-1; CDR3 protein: ASSLVSGSDQPQH
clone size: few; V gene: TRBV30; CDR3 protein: AWSAQGNTEAF
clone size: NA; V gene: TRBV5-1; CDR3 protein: ASTGTSDSYEQY
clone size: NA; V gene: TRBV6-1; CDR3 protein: ASSEAMGQQYEQY